This T cell receptor beta chain originates from a study of kidney transplant recipient with SARS-CoV-2 infection. MiXCR was run by TCRdb on the reads, yielding one entry per CDR3 protein. The sample consists of roughly 230,000 distinct CDR3 sequences, around 26% of them appearing once. Trimming took 5 bases from V and 8 from J; bases not matched to a gene: 13. Germline V gene data show CDR1 as KGHDR and CDR2 as SFDVKD. CDR3 length equals 16 residues. This clonotype has ten or more counts. Source: a blood sample, taken at baseline and on day 111 from a kidney transplant recipient. The chain combines TRBV24-1 with TRBJ2-1; 8 bases agree with TRBD2. This TCR came from a male patient aged 25 to 39 who had COVID-19 and was a kidney transplant recipient. Some of these T cells may belong to the graft donor. CDR3 bases: TGTGCCACCAGTGGCTCAACTAGCGGCCTGGGGGATGAGCAGTTCTTC. This encodes CATSGSTSGLGDEQFF.